This TCR beta chain emerged from a study of cytomegalovirus exposure and HLA in healthy donors. 60 Vbeta and 13 Jbeta primers were used in PCR. Sequenced by immunoSEQ multiplex PCR; TCRdb stores in-frame clones only, minus some. This sample has under 150,000 clones; around 84% occur once, and the top ten carry less than 3%. V lost 4 bases, J lost 9 bases, and 17 bases stayed unmatched. Per the germline V gene, CDR1 is SGHRS and CDR2 is YFSETQ. CDR3 size: 17 residues. The sequence derives from a man aged 50 to 60 in good health and CMV-seronegative. J is TRBJ1-2 and V is TRBV5-1; 11 nucleotides match TRBD1. The source material was PBMCs. CDR3 amino acids: CASSSRTGGAIDQRYTF. As DNA, the CDR3 is TGCGCCAGCAGCAGCCGGACAGGGGGCGCGATCGATCAGCGCTACACCTTC.